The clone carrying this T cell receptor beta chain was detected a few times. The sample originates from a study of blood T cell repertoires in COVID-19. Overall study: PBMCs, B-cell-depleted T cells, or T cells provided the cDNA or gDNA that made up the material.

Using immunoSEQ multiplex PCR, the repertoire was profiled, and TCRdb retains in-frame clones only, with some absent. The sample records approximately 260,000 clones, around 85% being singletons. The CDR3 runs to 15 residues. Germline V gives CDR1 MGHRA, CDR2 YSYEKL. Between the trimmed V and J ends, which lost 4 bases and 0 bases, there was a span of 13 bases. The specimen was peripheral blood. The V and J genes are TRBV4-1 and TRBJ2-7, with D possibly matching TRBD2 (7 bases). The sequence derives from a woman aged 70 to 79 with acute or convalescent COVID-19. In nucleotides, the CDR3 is TGCGCCAGCAGCCGGCGCGGGGGCGGCTCCTACGAGCAGTACTTC. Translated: CASSRRGGGSYEQYF.